This T cell receptor (beta chain) stems from a study of vaccination and CD4 T cells after COVID-19. Points from the study as a whole: Spike mono-reactivity was the property of 304 of 307 vaccine-specific clones in convalescent patients. Researchers report that a median approximately 86% of reactive clones in convalescent patients surfaced only post-vaccination.

Concerning this clonotype: Its antigen is not identified.

Time point: late sampling 161 to 241 days after vaccination in three convalescent patients. The treatment is: approximately nine-day PBMC culture with coronavirus spike peptide pools or control peptides (ViraFEST assay). Antigen-specific T cell expansion with peptide pools preceded TCR sequencing in the ViraFEST approach. The germline V gene encodes CDR1 DFQATT and CDR2 SNEGSKA (reference sequence). The CDR3 extends over 11 amino acids. Trimming took 5 bases from V and 7 from J, leaving 11 bases between them. The study sequenced cultured CD4+ T cell DNA using the Oncomine TCR Beta short-read assay. MiXCR, run by TCRdb on the PCR reads, gives a single entry per CDR3 protein. Found here are around 23,000 distinct CDR3 sequences, 35% to 55% of them singletons; the top ten hold 3.5% to 5%.

The sequence was obtained from a human donor who had recovered from COVID-19. Sample: CD4+ T cells from blood, cultured in vitro, taken about 7 months after SARS-CoV-2 vaccination. The V gene is TRBV20-1, the J gene TRBJ1-2; the D gene is possibly TRBD1 (5 bases). The CDR3 nucleotides read TGCAGTGCTCCCCCCGGGGGTGGCTACACCTTC. This translates into CSAPPGGGYTF.